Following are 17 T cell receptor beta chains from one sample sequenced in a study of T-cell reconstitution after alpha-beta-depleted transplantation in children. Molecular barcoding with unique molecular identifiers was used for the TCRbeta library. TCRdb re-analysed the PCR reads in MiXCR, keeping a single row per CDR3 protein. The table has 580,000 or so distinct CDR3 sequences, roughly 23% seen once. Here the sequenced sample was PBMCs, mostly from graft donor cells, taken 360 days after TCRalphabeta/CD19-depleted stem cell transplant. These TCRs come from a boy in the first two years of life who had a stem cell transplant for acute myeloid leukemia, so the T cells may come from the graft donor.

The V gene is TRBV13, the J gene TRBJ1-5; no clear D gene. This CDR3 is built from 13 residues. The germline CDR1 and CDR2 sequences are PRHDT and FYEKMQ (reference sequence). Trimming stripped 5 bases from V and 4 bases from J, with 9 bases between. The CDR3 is CASSARGNQPQHF. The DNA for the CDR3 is TGTGCCAGCAGCGCTCGTGGGAATCAGCCCCAGCATTTT. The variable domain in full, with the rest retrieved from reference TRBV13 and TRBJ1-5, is AAGVIQSPRHLIKEKRETATLKCYPIPRHDTVYWYQQGPGQDPQFLISFYEKMQSDKGSIPDRFSAQQFSDYHSELNMSSLELGDSALYFCASSARGNQPQHFGDGTRLSIL.

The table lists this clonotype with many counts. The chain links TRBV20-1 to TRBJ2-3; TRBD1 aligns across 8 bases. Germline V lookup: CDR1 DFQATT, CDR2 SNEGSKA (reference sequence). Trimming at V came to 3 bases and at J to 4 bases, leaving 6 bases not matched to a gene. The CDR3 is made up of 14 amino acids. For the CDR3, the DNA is TGCAGTGCTAGCCTCAACAGGGGGGCAGATACGCAGTATTTT. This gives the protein CSASLNRGADTQYF.

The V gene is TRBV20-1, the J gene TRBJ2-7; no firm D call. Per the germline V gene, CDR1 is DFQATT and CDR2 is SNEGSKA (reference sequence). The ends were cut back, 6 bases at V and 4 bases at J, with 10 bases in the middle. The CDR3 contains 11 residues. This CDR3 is CSAPKGYEQYF. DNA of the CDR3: TGCAGTGCCCCGAAAGGGTACGAGCAGTACTTC.

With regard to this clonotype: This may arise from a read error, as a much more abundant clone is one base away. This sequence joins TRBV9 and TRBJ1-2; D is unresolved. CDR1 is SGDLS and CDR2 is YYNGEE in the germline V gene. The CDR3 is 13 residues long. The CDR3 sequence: CASSVVGTYGCTF. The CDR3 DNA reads TGTGCCAGCAGCGTGGTTGGTACTTATGGCTGCACCTTC.

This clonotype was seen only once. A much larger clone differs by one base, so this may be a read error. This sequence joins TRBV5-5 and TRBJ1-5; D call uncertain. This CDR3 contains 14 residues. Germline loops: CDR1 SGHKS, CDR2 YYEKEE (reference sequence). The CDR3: CASSLHYSNQAQHF. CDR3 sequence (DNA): TGTGCCAGCAGCTTGCACTATAGCAATCAGGCCCAGCATTTT.

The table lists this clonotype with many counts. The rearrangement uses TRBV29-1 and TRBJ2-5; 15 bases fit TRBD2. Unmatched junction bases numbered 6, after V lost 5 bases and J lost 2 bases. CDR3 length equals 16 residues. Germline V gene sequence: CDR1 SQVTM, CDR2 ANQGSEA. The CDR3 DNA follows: TGCAGCGTTTCCGGGACTAGCGGGGGGCCACAAGAGACCCAGTACTTC. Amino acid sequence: CSVSGTSGGPQETQYF.

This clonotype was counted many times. The DNA for the CDR3 is TGCAGTGCTCAGACAGGGCAGGGGAACACTGAAGCTTTCTTT. This gives the protein CSAQTGQGNTEAFF. The gene calls are TRBV20-1 and TRBJ1-1; TRBD1 matches at 7 bases. Losses at the gene ends were 5 bases for V and 1 base for J; bases not matched to a gene: 7. CDR3 length: 14 amino acids. The germline V gene has CDR1 DFQATT and CDR2 SNEGSKA (reference sequence).

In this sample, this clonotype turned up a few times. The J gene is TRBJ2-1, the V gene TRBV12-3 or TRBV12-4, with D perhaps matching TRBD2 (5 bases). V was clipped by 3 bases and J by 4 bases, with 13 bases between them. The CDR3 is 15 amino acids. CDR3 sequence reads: CASSFGYSGYNEQFF. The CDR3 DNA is TGTGCCAGCAGTTTTGGTTATTCGGGGTACAATGAGCAGTTCTTC.

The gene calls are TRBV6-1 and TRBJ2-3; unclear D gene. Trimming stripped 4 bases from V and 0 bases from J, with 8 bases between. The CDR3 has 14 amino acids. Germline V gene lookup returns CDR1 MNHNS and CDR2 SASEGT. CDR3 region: CASSVDPSTDTQYF. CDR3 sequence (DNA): TGTGCCAGCAGTGTAGACCCTAGCACAGATACGCAGTATTTT.

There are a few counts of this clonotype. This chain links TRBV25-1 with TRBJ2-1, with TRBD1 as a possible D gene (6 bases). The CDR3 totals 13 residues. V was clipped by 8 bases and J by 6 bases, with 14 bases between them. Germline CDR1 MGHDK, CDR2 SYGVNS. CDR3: CASQGLGANEQFF. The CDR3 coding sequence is TGTGCCAGCCAGGGGTTGGGGGCCAATGAGCAGTTCTTC.

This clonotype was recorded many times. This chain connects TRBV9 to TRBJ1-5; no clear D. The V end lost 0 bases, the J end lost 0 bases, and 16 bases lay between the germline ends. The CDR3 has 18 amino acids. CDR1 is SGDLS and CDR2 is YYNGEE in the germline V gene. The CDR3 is CASSVADRILYSNQPQHF. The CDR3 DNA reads TGTGCCAGCAGCGTAGCGGATCGGATACTGTATAGCAATCAGCCCCAGCATTTT.

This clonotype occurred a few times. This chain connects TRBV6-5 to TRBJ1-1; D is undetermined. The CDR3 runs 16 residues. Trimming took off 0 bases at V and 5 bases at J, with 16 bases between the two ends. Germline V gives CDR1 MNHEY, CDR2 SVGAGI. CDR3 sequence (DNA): TGTGCCAGCAGTTACTCGAGAGGAGAGGGAGTAACTGAAGCTTTCTTT. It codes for CASSYSRGEGVTEAFF.

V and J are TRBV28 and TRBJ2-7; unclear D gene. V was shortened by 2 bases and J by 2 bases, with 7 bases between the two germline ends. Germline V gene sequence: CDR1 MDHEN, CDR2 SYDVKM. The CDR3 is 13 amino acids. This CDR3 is CASSLRAAYEQYV. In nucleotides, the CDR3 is TGTGCCAGCAGTTTACGGGCAGCCTACGAGCAGTACGTC.

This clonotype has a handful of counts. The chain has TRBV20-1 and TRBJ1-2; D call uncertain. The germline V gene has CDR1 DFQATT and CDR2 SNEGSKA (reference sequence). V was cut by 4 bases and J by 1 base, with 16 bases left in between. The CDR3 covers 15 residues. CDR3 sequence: CSATAFGGGNYGYTF. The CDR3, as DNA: TGCAGTGCTACAGCCTTCGGAGGTGGTAACTATGGCTACACCTTC.

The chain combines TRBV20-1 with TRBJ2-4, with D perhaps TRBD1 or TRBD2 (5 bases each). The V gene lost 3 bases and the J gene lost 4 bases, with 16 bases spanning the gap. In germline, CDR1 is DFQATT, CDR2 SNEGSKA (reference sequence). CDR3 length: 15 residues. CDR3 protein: CSARDAGWGKNIQYF. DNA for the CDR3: TGCAGTGCTAGGGACGCAGGGTGGGGGAAAAACATTCAGTACTTC.

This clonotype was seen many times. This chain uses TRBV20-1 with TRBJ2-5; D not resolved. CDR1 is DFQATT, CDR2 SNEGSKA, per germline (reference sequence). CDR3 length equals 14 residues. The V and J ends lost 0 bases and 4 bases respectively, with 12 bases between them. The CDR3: CSARDGSSLETQYF. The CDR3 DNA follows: TGCAGTGCTAGAGATGGGTCGAGCCTAGAGACCCAGTACTTC.

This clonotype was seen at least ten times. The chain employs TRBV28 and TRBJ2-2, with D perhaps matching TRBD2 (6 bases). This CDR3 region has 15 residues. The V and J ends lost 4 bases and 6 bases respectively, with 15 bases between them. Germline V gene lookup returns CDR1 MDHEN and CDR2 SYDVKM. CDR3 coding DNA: TGTGCCAGCAGTTGGACTCAGGGAGGAGCCGGGGAGCTGTTTTTT. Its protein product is CASSWTQGGAGELFF. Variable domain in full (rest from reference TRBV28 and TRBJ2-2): DVKVTQSSRYLVKRTGEKVFLECVQDMDHENMFWYRQDPGLGLRLIYFSYDVKMKEKGDIPEGYSVSREKKERFSLILESASTNQTSMYLCASSWTQGGAGELFFGEGSRLTVL.